The rows below give T cell receptor beta chains drawn from one sample of a study of human versus mouse CDR3 diversity and MHC coevolution. The table came from immunoSEQ multiplex PCR; TCRdb's copy has only in-frame clones and leaves some out. Of more than 60,000 clones listed, under 95% are singletons. Sequenced input: naive CD4+ T cells from blood. Receptors were obtained from a person between 30 and 69 years old in good health. The CDR3 runs from the conserved cysteine through the conserved F or W. A D gene is named only where the DNA matches it firmly. The size entry is marked missing in some rows and otherwise reads once, few, many or a size class.

j_call v_call cdr3_length clone_size d_call cdr3_nt cdr3_aa
TRBJ1-1 TRBV7-3 12 NA NA TGTGCCAGCAGCTTAATTAGGGGGGAAGCTTTCTTT CASSLIRGEAFF
TRBJ2-3 TRBV5-8 15 NA TRBD1 TGTGCCAGCAGCAGGGGACAGGGGGTGTCAGATACGCAGTATTTT CASSRGQGVSDTQYF
TRBJ2-7 TRBV5-8 16 NA NA TGTGCCAGCAGCTTGGGTTTAGCGGCCACATCGGGGGAGCAGTACTTC CASSLGLAATSGEQYF
TRBJ1-1 TRBV6-1 15 NA NA TGTGCCAGCAGTTCACCAAGGGGGGGCGGTGCTGAAGCTTTCTTT CASSSPRGGGAEAFF
TRBJ2-7 TRBV19 13 NA NA TGTGCCAGTAGCGTGGACAGCCTCTACGAGCAGTACTTC CASSVDSLYEQYF
TRBJ2-5 TRBV5-5 13 NA NA TGTGCCAGCAGCCCCGTATTGCAAGAGACCCAGTACTTC CASSPVLQETQYF
TRBJ1-6 TRBV6-1 15 NA NA TGTGCAGGGGGGGGAGCCAGCTCCTATAATTCACCCCTCCACTTT CAGGGASSYNSPLHF
TRBJ2-1 TRBV18 19 NA TRBD2 TGTGCCAGCTCACCACGTCCGGCTAGCGGGGGGGCCCCCTACAATGAGCAGTTCTTC CASSPRPASGGAPYNEQFF
TRBJ2-1 TRBV12-5 12 NA NA TGTGCTAGTGGTCCCAGTTACAATGAGCAGTTCTTC CASGPSYNEQFF
TRBJ2-7 TRBV19 15 once TRBD1 TGTGCCAGTAGTAATCCGGGACAGGGAAGCTACGAGCAGTACTTC CASSNPGQGSYEQYF
TRBJ1-4 TRBV7-2 15 once NA TGTGCCAGCAGCTTAGCGCGGGGGTTTAATGAAAAACTGTTTTTT CASSLARGFNEKLFF
TRBJ1-5 TRBV6-6 12 few TRBD1 TGTGCCATCGGACAGGGCAATCAGCCCCAGCATTTT CAIGQGNQPQHF
TRBJ1-1 TRBV28 13 NA NA TGTGCCAGCAGGCGACAGGAAGGCGCTGAAGCTTTCTTT CASRRQEGAEAFF
TRBJ2-3 TRBV7-9 17 NA TRBD2 TGTGCCAGCAGCTCCGACTGGGCGGGAGGAAGCACAGATACGCAGTATTTT CASSSDWAGGSTDTQYF
TRBJ1-1 TRBV7-9 14 few NA TGTGCCAGCAGCTTAGGGGGCATTTACACTGAAGCTTTCTTT CASSLGGIYTEAFF
TRBJ1-5 TRBV4-1 16 once NA TGCGCCAGCAGCCTTTCCCCTCGATCGGTTAATCAGCCCCAGCATTTT CASSLSPRSVNQPQHF
TRBJ1-5 TRBV19 15 NA NA TGTGCCAGTACGCTCGCAGGGGCTGGGAGTCAGCCCCAGCATTTT CASTLAGAGSQPQHF
TRBJ1-1 TRBV6-1 14 NA NA TGTGCCACACACCGGGACATGATGAACACTGAAGCTTTCTTT CATHRDMMNTEAFF
TRBJ1-2 TRBV27 13 NA NA TGTGCCAGCGCGGCCGCAGGGGACTATGGCTACACCTTC CASAAAGDYGYTF
TRBJ2-5 TRBV19 17 NA TRBD1 TGTGCCAGTAGTATAGATGGGGGACAGGGGGTACTTCAGACCCAGTACTTC CASSIDGGQGVLQTQYF
TRBJ1-4 TRBV10-3 14 once NA TGTGCCATCAGTGCGGGTCCAACTAATGAAAAACTGTTTTTT CAISAGPTNEKLFF
TRBJ1-1 TRBV6-1 13 NA NA TGTGCCAGCGAACAGGGACGGAACACTGAAGCTTTCTTT CASEQGRNTEAFF
TRBJ1-1 TRBV6-5 14 once NA TGTGCCAGCAGTCCCCGAGGGATAGACCCCGAAGCTTTCTTT CASSPRGIDPEAFF